This T cell receptor (beta chain) came from a study of shared clonotypes between healthy human individuals. For this clone: The antigen is undetermined.

This CDR3 spans 15 amino acids. Unmatched junction bases numbered 5, after V lost 1 base and J lost 5 bases. The germline V gene encodes CDR1 MNHNS and CDR2 SASEGT. TCRdb keeps only in-frame clones here, not all; method: immunoSEQ multiplex PCR. Of 2 million to 2.5 million clones detected, nearly 97% appear once; the ten largest clones hold 0.13%. The donors, healthy adults who were HIV-negative, had experienced no recent acute infections or vaccinations. Study-level points and caveats: Despite large depth, sorted-subset datasets appeared incompletely sequenced. Clonotypes not shared had lower generation probabilities than those common to all four donors.

This TCR was sampled from a man younger than 35 in good health. Specimen: naive CD4+ T cells sorted from blood. Sample subset: CD45RA+ positively selected. The chain combines TRBV6-1 with TRBJ1-5; TRBD1 agrees at 7 bases. CDR3 in amino acids: CASSEGDSLYQPQHF. DNA of the CDR3: TGTGCCAGCAGTGAAGGGGACAGTCTCTATCAGCCCCAGCATTTT.